This T cell receptor beta chain emerged from a study of vaccination and CD4 T cells after COVID-19. About the research overall: Cultures serving as controls received a peptide pool (CEFX or HIV-1 Nef) or no peptide. Overall study findings and caveats: Counts of SARS-CoV-2-reactive clonotypes had a median that went from 21 to 38, a nonsignificant change.

Germline V lookup: CDR1 SGHRS, CDR2 YFSETQ. Trimming removed 0 bases from V and 8 bases from J, with 11 bases in between. This CDR3 region has 14 residues. Comment on this clonotype: Antigen unknown.

An Oncomine TCR Beta short-read assay was used to sequence the DNA from cultured CD4+ T cells. Once CD4+ T cells had been cultured, genomic DNA was extracted from them. TCRdb independently ran MiXCR on the PCR reads; one entry per CDR3 protein. The sample holds under 20,000 distinct CDR3 sequences, about 80% seen once. The treatment here: roughly 10-day PBMC culture with coronavirus spike peptide pools or control peptides (ViraFEST assay). Nucleocapsid antibodies negative before and after vaccination showed an absence of prior SARS-CoV-2 infection in the healthy vaccine recipients. This TCR derives from a human donor who received a COVID-19 vaccine. The sequencing used CD4+ T cells from blood, cultured in vitro, collected after SARS-CoV-2 vaccination. The chain recombines TRBV5-1 with TRBJ1-4; TRBD1 might be the D (6 bases). CDR3 DNA: TGCGCCAGCAGCTTGGCCCAGGGGAGGGAAAAACTGTTTTTT. It translates to CASSLAQGREKLFF.